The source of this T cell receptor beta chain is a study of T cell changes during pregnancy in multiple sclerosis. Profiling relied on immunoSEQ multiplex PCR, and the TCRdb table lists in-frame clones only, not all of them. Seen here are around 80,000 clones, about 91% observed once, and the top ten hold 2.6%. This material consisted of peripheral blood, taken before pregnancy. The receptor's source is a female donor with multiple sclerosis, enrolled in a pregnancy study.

DNA of the CDR3: TGCAGCGTGAGTGACAGAGATGGCTACACCTTC. It yields the protein CSVSDRDGYTF. J is TRBJ1-2 and V is TRBV29-1, with D perhaps TRBD1 (5 bases). CDR3 length equals 11 residues. Germline lookup yields CDR1 SQVTM and CDR2 ANQGSEA. Trimming cost V 6 bases and J 6 bases, with 11 bases left between them.